Listed here are 21 T cell receptor beta chains from one sample, sequenced in a study of human CD8 memory T cell subsets. CCR7+ PD-1+ TIGIT+ early memory CD8+ T cells with exhausted-like traits constituted the TPEX cells. The TCR beta sequencing libraries came from UMI-labeled 5' RACE. TCRdb reprocessed the 5' RACE reads, keeping one entry per CDR3 protein, no DNA. This sample contains approximately 6,200 distinct CDR3 sequences. Sequenced material: CD8+ T cells from PBMCs. The receptor source for this set is a human donor in good health.

V gene TRBV2 combines with J gene TRBJ1-5; there is no DNA to check the TCRdb D call of TRBD1. The CDR3 is 15 residues long. Germline lookup yields CDR1 SNHLY and CDR2 FYNNEI. The CDR3 loop is CASSATGGGNQPQHF.

This chain uses TRBV4-1 with TRBJ2-1; with no DNA, the TCRdb D assignment of TRBD2 cannot be verified. This CDR3 comprises 18 residues. CDR1 is MGHRA and CDR2 is YSYEKL in the germline V gene. CDR3 protein: CASSQEAQRDPFSYEQFF.

V usage is TRBV28 and J usage is TRBJ1-6; TCRdb's D call of TRBD1 is untestable without DNA. Germline V gene lookup returns CDR1 MDHEN and CDR2 SYDVKM. The CDR3 loop spans 14 amino acids. CDR3 sequence reads: CASSRTGIGYPLHF.

The J gene is TRBJ2-1, the V gene TRBV25-1; TCRdb's D call, TRBD1, is unchecked because there is no DNA. CDR1 and CDR2 from the germline V gene are MGHDK and SYGVNS. This CDR3 is 15 amino acids long. The CDR3 is CASSERQGANNEQFF.

The chain employs TRBV20-1 and TRBJ1-3; lacking DNA, the TRBD1 call made by TCRdb goes unchecked. Germline lookup yields CDR1 DFQATT and CDR2 SNEGSKA (reference sequence). The length of the CDR3 is 14 residues. The CDR3 spells CSARVGQGGNTIYF.

The chain employs TRBV3-1 and TRBJ2-7; TCRdb outputs TRBD2, but without DNA this stays unchecked. The germline gives CDR1 LGHDT, CDR2 YNNKEL (reference sequence). The length of the CDR3 is 15 residues. The chain's CDR3 is CASSLGLAGVVEQYF.

The genes are TRBV30 and TRBJ1-3. The germline V gene has CDR1 GTSNPN and CDR2 SVGIG (reference sequence). The CDR3 consists of 13 residues. CDR3 residues: CAIGKESGNTIYF. Variable domain in full (rest from reference TRBV30 and TRBJ1-3): SQTIHQWPATLVQPVGSPLSLECTVEGTSNPNLYWYRQAAGRGLQLLFYSVGIGQISSEVPQNLSASRPQDRQFILSSKKLLLSDSGFYLCAIGKESGNTIYFGEGSWLTVV.

V gene TRBV25-1 combines with J gene TRBJ2-1. The CDR3 has 11 residues. Per the germline V gene, CDR1 is MGHDK and CDR2 is SYGVNS. The CDR3 sequence: CASSIHNEQFF.

The V and J genes are TRBV5-5 and TRBJ2-7; the TCRdb call, TRBD1, lacks DNA for checking. Germline loops: CDR1 SGHKS, CDR2 YYEKEE (reference sequence). The CDR3 loop spans 12 amino acids. This CDR3 reads CASSGQGGEQYF.

V usage is TRBV28 and J usage is TRBJ2-3; the TRBD2 assignment by TCRdb is unverifiable without DNA. The CDR3 has 16 residues. The germline gives CDR1 MDHEN, CDR2 SYDVKM. The CDR3 sequence is CASSRDSVGSTDTQYF.

This chain's CDR3 is CASNPGEEETQYF. The J gene is TRBJ2-5, the V gene TRBV12-3 or TRBV12-4; the D gene TCRdb calls, TRBD1, cannot be checked with no DNA. This CDR3 has 13 residues.

The CDR3 sequence is CATRSGQGLWAQYF. The chain links TRBV7-9 to TRBJ2-5; TCRdb reports TRBD1, a call that lacks DNA to check it against. CDR3 size: 14 residues. CDR1 SEHNR and CDR2 FQNEAQ come from the germline V gene (reference sequence).

The rearrangement joins TRBV7-9 to TRBJ1-2; the D call from TCRdb, TRBD1, cannot be confirmed without DNA. CDR1 is SEHNR, CDR2 FQNEAQ, per germline (reference sequence). The CDR3 spans 15 residues. CDR3 amino acids: CASSQPPDRAYGYTF.

The chain is built from TRBV4-3 and TRBJ2-2; the D call of TRBD1 rests on TCRdb alone, since no DNA is present to check it. Germline lookup yields CDR1 LGHNA and CDR2 YSLEER. The CDR3 is made up of 17 amino acids. The CDR3 loop reads CASSHGAEGARPGELFF.

The chain has TRBV20-1 and TRBJ2-1; with no DNA, the TCRdb D assignment of TRBD2 cannot be verified. The CDR3 runs to 15 residues. Looked up from germline, CDR1 is DFQATT and CDR2 is SNEGSKA (reference sequence). CDR3 protein: CSASSIAGPYNEQFF.

The rearrangement uses TRBV18 and TRBJ2-7; TCRdb selects TRBD1, and the lack of DNA leaves this call unchecked. The CDR3 is made up of 13 amino acids. In germline, CDR1 is KGHSH, CDR2 LQKENI. The CDR3: CASSLGTGYEQYF.

The chain employs TRBV11-2 and TRBJ2-7. Germline CDR1 SGHAT, CDR2 FQNNGV. The CDR3 contains 15 residues. The CDR3 region is CASSASGSESYEQYF.

The rearrangement links TRBV3-1 to TRBJ1-2; TCRdb calls TRBD1, which cannot be checked without DNA. The length of the CDR3 is 16 residues. Germline CDR1 is LGHDT and CDR2 is YNNKEL (reference sequence). CDR3 amino acids: CASSQAINSGVYGYTF.

This rearrangement joins TRBV2 to TRBJ2-7; the TCRdb D gene call, TRBD1, has no DNA to confirm it. The CDR3 has 14 residues. Germline V lookup: CDR1 SNHLY, CDR2 FYNNEI. The CDR3 loop reads CASSVSGGIVEQYF.

This chain's CDR3 is CASSSRDREVGTEAFF. V usage is TRBV5-4 and J usage is TRBJ1-1; TCRdb's D call, TRBD1, is unchecked because there is no DNA. CDR3 length equals 16 residues. CDR1 is SGHNT, CDR2 YYREEE, per germline (reference sequence).

The rearrangement joins TRBV7-8 to TRBJ1-2. In germline, CDR1 is SGHVS, CDR2 FQNEAQ. The length of the CDR3 is 17 residues. This CDR3 reads CASSLQIGGASNYGYTF.